This T cell receptor beta chain is from a study of vaccination and CD4 T cells after COVID-19. Turning to the study itself: Controls had a CEFX pool, an HIV-1 Nef pool, or no peptide added.

The Oncomine TCR Beta short-read assay was what sequenced the DNA obtained from cultured CD4+ T cells. TCRdb recomputed calls from the PCR reads with MiXCR, one row per CDR3 protein. The sample includes around 20,000 distinct CDR3 sequences, roughly 48% of them seen just once. Stated treatment: approximately 10-day PBMC culture with coronavirus spike peptide pools or control peptides (ViraFEST assay). Germline CDR1 is GTSNPN and CDR2 is SVGIG (reference sequence). V was clipped by 3 bases and J by 2 bases; unmatched bases: 1. CDR3 length: 14 amino acids. On this clonotype: Its antigen remains unidentified.

Study outcomes and limitations: Reactive clone data from convalescent patients indicated a median of about 90% appearing only post-vaccination. Spike mono-reactivity was shown by 304 of 307 vaccine-specific clones in convalescent patients.

The sequence derives from a human donor who had recovered from COVID-19. V gene TRBV30 combines with J gene TRBJ2-3; 11 nucleotides line up with TRBD2. Sequenced material: CD4+ T cells from blood, cultured in vitro, taken before SARS-CoV-2 vaccination. CDR3 DNA: TGTGCCTGGAGGGGACTAGCGGTCACAGATACGCAGTATTTT. This gives the protein CAWRGLAVTDTQYF.